Presented here are 27 T cell receptor beta chains from one specimen sequenced in a study of monozygotic twins with inflammatory bowel disease. TCRdb re-called the 5' RACE reads, yielding one record per CDR3 amino acid sequence without DNA. Recorded for this sample: 200,000 to 250,000 distinct CDR3 sequences. The specimen was blood. Receptors originate from a human donor with ulcerative colitis or Crohn's disease, or a healthy co-twin of an affected twin (not recorded which).

This rearrangement joins TRBV5-1 to TRBJ1-1; TCRdb names TRBD1, which stays unverified in the absence of DNA. The germline V gene encodes CDR1 SGHRS and CDR2 YFSETQ. CDR3 length: 14 residues. The CDR3 loop reads CASSGGTGNTEAFF.

The V gene is TRBV2, the J gene TRBJ2-7; TCRdb proposes TRBD1, but this gene call is untestable without DNA. Germline lookup yields CDR1 SNHLY and CDR2 FYNNEI. CDR3 length equals 15 residues. CDR3 sequence: CASSEGPGLAYEQYF.

The gene calls are TRBV5-1 and TRBJ1-2; lacking DNA, the TRBD1 call made by TCRdb goes unchecked. The germline gives CDR1 SGHRS, CDR2 YFSETQ. The CDR3 loop spans 14 amino acids. CDR3: CASNAQGGNYGYTF.

The CDR3 spells CASSPSTVPYGYTF. This sequence joins TRBV12-3 or TRBV12-4 and TRBJ1-2; the D gene TCRdb calls, TRBD1, cannot be checked with no DNA. This CDR3 region has 14 residues.

The chain couples TRBV27 to TRBJ2-6; as DNA is missing, the TRBD2 call by TCRdb cannot be tested. The CDR3 loop spans 17 amino acids. Germline V gene lookup returns CDR1 MNHEY and CDR2 SMNVEV (reference sequence). This CDR3 reads CASSFVAVSSGANVLTF.

The V and J genes are TRBV4-3 and TRBJ2-1; TCRdb names TRBD2, which stays unverified in the absence of DNA. Germline V gene sequence: CDR1 LGHNA, CDR2 YSLEER. The CDR3 runs to 14 residues. CDR3 in amino acids: CASSVAGAFNEQFF.

The V gene is TRBV10-3, the J gene TRBJ1-2. The CDR3 covers 13 residues. CDR1 and CDR2 from the germline V gene are ENHRY and SYGVKD. This CDR3 is CAISDDPNYGYTF.

The rearrangement links TRBV20-1 to TRBJ1-1; there is no DNA to check the TCRdb D call of TRBD1. The CDR3 contains 15 residues. CDR1 and CDR2 (germline): DFQATT, SNEGSKA (reference sequence). CDR3: CSAPWGKGEITEAFF.

The chain couples TRBV15 to TRBJ1-1. The length of the CDR3 is 13 residues. The V gene's germline CDR1 is LNHNV and CDR2 YYDKDF (reference sequence). CDR3 protein: CATSKKRETEAFF.

The rearrangement joins TRBV6-1 to TRBJ2-5; TCRdb selects TRBD1, and the lack of DNA leaves this call unchecked. CDR3 length: 11 residues. CDR1 is MNHNS and CDR2 is SASEGT in the germline V gene. The CDR3 region is CAQGTAETQYF.

This CDR3 reads CASSRFERGLQETQYF. The chain links TRBV5-6 to TRBJ2-5; TCRdb designates TRBD2, a call that cannot be tested without DNA. This CDR3 is built from 16 residues. CDR1 is SGHDT and CDR2 is YYEEEE in the germline V gene.

The CDR3: CASSMDSTDTQYF. This sequence joins TRBV12-3 or TRBV12-4 and TRBJ2-3. There are 13 residues in the CDR3.

The rearrangement uses TRBV29-1 and TRBJ1-4. The germline CDR1 and CDR2 sequences are SQVTM and ANQGSEA. CDR3 size: 13 residues. The CDR3 region is CSVKDQLIEKLFF. The full variable domain, with the rest looked up from reference TRBV29-1 and TRBJ1-4, is SAVISQKPSRDICQRGTSLTIQCQVDSQVTMMFWYRQQPGQSLTLIATANQGSEATYESGFVIDKFPISRPNLTFSTLTVSNMSPEDSSIYLCSVKDQLIEKLFFGSGTQLSVL.

The V and J genes are TRBV2 and TRBJ1-1; TCRdb gives TRBD1 as the D gene, but with no DNA this cannot be confirmed. The germline CDR1 and CDR2 sequences are SNHLY and FYNNEI. The CDR3 is 14 residues long. The CDR3: CASSEIRTGVWAFF.

The chain links TRBV12-3 or TRBV12-4 to TRBJ1-1. This CDR3 is built from 16 residues. This CDR3 is CASSFANMRVNTEAFF.

This chain links TRBV5-1 with TRBJ2-1; the TRBD1 assignment by TCRdb is unverifiable without DNA. The CDR3 runs 16 residues. Per germline, CDR1 SGHRS and CDR2 YFSETQ. CDR3 sequence: CASSLLDRGLGNEQFF. Based on the CDR3 plus reference TRBV5-1 and TRBJ2-1, the full variable domain is KAGVTQTPRYLIKTRGQQVTLSCSPISGHRSVSWYQQTPGQGLQFLFEYFSETQRNKGNFPGRFSGRQFSNSRSEMNVSTLELGDSALYLCASSLLDRGLGNEQFFGPGTRLTVL.

V gene TRBV7-6 combines with J gene TRBJ2-3. Germline-derived CDR1 and CDR2 are SGHVS and FNYEAQ. This CDR3 has 15 amino acids. The chain's CDR3 is CASSLAPPGTDTQYF.

The rearrangement uses TRBV6-1 and TRBJ2-7; the TCRdb call, TRBD2, lacks DNA for checking. This CDR3 has 14 amino acids. Germline V gene sequence: CDR1 MNHNS, CDR2 SASEGT. CDR3 sequence: CASSDRDLSYEQYF.

The chain employs TRBV15 and TRBJ1-1. CDR3 length equals 12 residues. The germline gives CDR1 LNHNV, CDR2 YYDKDF (reference sequence). The CDR3: CATSPSTHEAFF.

The genes are TRBV4-1 and TRBJ2-1; TCRdb lists TRBD2, though no DNA is available to test this call. CDR3 length equals 15 residues. Germline V gene data show CDR1 as MGHRA and CDR2 as YSYEKL. CDR3 amino acids: CASSQVGGSDNEQFF.

This sequence joins TRBV20-1 and TRBJ1-2. The V gene's germline CDR1 is DFQATT and CDR2 SNEGSKA (reference sequence). The length of the CDR3 is 13 residues. The CDR3: CSASGQRSTGYTF.

The genes are TRBV7-8 and TRBJ1-4. There are 15 residues in the CDR3. Per germline, CDR1 SGHVS and CDR2 FQNEAQ. CDR3 residues: CASSSTEVLGEKLFF.

The rearrangement joins TRBV7-8 to TRBJ1-5; with no DNA, the TCRdb D assignment of TRBD1 cannot be verified. Germline V gives CDR1 SGHVS, CDR2 FQNEAQ. The CDR3 length is 15 residues. CDR3: CASSPGPLGNQPQHF.

This chain connects TRBV7-9 to TRBJ2-1. Germline values: CDR1 SEHNR, CDR2 FQNEAQ (reference sequence). The CDR3 is 17 amino acids. The CDR3 sequence is CASSLPTWNPMYNEQFF.

This chain joins TRBV11-3 and TRBJ2-3. The CDR3 is made up of 13 amino acids. Germline loops: CDR1 SGHNT, CDR2 YENEEA. CDR3 residues: CASSRENTDTQYF.

The chain combines TRBV6-5 with TRBJ2-7. CDR3 size: 13 residues. The germline gives CDR1 MNHEY, CDR2 SVGAGI. This chain's CDR3 is CASSPDTRYEQYF.

The CDR3 reads CSVSWTSGSDEQFF. The V call is TRBV29-1, the J call TRBJ2-1; there is no DNA to check the TCRdb D call of TRBD2. Germline V gives CDR1 SQVTM, CDR2 ANQGSEA. The CDR3 covers 14 residues.